What follows is one T cell receptor beta chain and its context. This clone appeared once. Its binding antigen is unknown. No base-level quality is on record; no much larger clone is a single base apart. The data were obtained in a study of cytomegalovirus exposure and HLA in healthy donors (dated by TCRdb to 2017 to 2019). With regard to the full study: According to an earlier analysis of several hundred of the donors, some 180 million T cells yielded 90 million to 140 million unique TCR beta sequences and approximately 300 Gb of sequence data. About 300 gigabases of sequencing data and 70 million to 100 million unique TCR sequences were included in an early release covering roughly 600 HLA-typed donors. The genetic ancestry cluster associated with self-reported Caucasian donors included around 76% of the roughly 400 genotyped donors. The study was designed to test whether signatures of past pathogen exposure could be identified by cataloging public T cell receptors. The study profiled the T cell repertoires of 500 to 800 subjects by immunosequencing and related them to cytomegalovirus serostatus. In addition to the first cohort of several hundred subjects, a separate validation cohort of approximately 120 different subjects was used. To predict cytomegalovirus infection status, the study combined high-throughput TCR immunosequencing, statistical association of individual TCRs with disease status, and machine learning. A later analysis re-analyzed previously published TCR beta repertoires from 500 to 700 donors and added high-resolution HLA genotyping to study TCR occurrence patterns. The later analysis used no new phenotypic data to find candidate immune exposures, relying instead on TCR beta sequences and their occurrence across donors. To decide whether each TCR beta V gene segment behaved as functional or pseudogenic, an earlier analysis of fewer than 750 of the donors relied on high-throughput TCR beta sequencing. Alongside the repertoire data, information on donor age, sex, ethnicity and CMV serostatus was compiled. A later genetic analysis took genome-wide SNP genotypes for about 65% of the roughly 670 donors and used that subset as a discovery cohort. Every repertoire in the discovery cohort had been generated on one and the same sequencing platform. HLA typing included class I and class II loci at four-digit resolution. Typing coverage varied by locus: roughly 620-630 donors for A, B, C, DRB1 and DQB1; approximately 500 for DQA1; over 600 for DPA1; about 450 for DPB1. Several DR-DQ haplotypes were handled as single units for association and clustering because linkage in the cohort was strong. On average, roughly 200,000 unique TCR beta nucleotide sequences were sequenced per donor among roughly 430 genotyped donors of the cohort, with roughly 18% of those sequences being non-productive. The study at large found these results: In a later analysis, most CMV-associated TCR beta chains were found to appear HLA-restricted, with HLA associations seemingly driven largely by CMV exposure. Roughly uniform sequencing depth across donors was assumed in presence/absence analyses, although this assumption may not hold. A later analysis found that TCR association rates varied across HLA loci, with DRB1 alleles showing the most associated TCRs and HLA-C alleles the fewest. The sequencing pipeline was judged likely to have produced a cluster of highly shared sequence variants as a technical artifact. Compared with equally common non-associated chains, HLA-associated TCR beta chains in a later analysis were more clonally expanded and had lower generation probabilities. It was suggested by the authors that the approach could potentially be generalized to other disease states and immunological phenotypes. In this cohort, only TCR beta chains were sequenced, and detectable features were limited by the absence of alpha or paired-chain data. Because some donors lacked HLA typing at each locus, the association tests relied only on the typed subset. Specific HLA alleles were associated with over 15,000 TCR beta sequences at a false discovery rate of 0.05 in a later analysis. In vitro tests confirmed that a few of the cytomegalovirus-associated TCR beta chains recognize cytomegalovirus antigens. Assigning TCR associations to individual alleles was difficult when HLA alleles, especially DR and DQ, strongly co-occurred. The study listed 164 TCR beta chains as associated with cytomegalovirus. Some 15 rarely observed V segments, including chromosome 9 orphons, were excluded from the earlier analysis of almost 600 of the donors because counts were too low. While some public TCRs were present in many individuals, most TCR sequences turned up only very rarely across donors. A further reported finding was that TCR beta sequences accurately predicted the HLA-A and HLA-B alleles for most subjects in the first cohort. Some IMGT-functional V segments, including TRBV6-2 and TRBV6-3, could not be distinguished by the 87-base-pair reads and were therefore excluded. An association between a missense DCLRE1C variant and V-gene and J-gene trimming of TCR beta chains was found in a later genetic analysis and replicated in an independent cohort. For the cohort, immune exposure information was limited to CMV serostatus. The classifier was reported to diagnose cytomegalovirus status with high specificity and sensitivity in both the original and validation cohorts. A later genetic analysis reported fewer N-insertions in productive TCRs among donors in an Asian-associated ancestry cluster than the roughly 640-donor mean. Several of the top co-occurrence clusters appeared to be linked to parvovirus B19, influenza, CMV and Epstein-Barr virus, according to a later analysis. Linkage disequilibrium might explain the correlated functional status among segregating V segments, but an unknown experimental factor could not be excluded. In an earlier analysis of 587 of the donors, most TCR beta V segments appeared in productive rearrangements about 87% or about 30% of the time, broadly matching IMGT annotations.

Taken from the germline V gene, the CDR1 and CDR2 loops are SGHRS and YFSETQ. V lost 1 base and J lost 7 bases; the stretch between them is 9 bases long. Including cysteine and phenylalanine, the CDR3 has 12 amino acids. CDR3 DNA is the only sequence kept; it has 36 bases, read in frame from the first base. The receptor library was made with the immunoSEQ multiplex PCR assay. For the multiplex PCR, a mixture combining 60 forward primers for TCR Vbeta segments and 13 reverse primers for TCR Jbeta segments was used. The CDR3 region of rearranged TCR beta genes was amplified from genomic DNA with a multiplex PCR assay. Amplified TCR beta libraries were sequenced as 87-base-pair reads on the Illumina HiSeq System. On the study's bioinformatics: A later analysis counted some 74 million unique TCR beta chains across the 700 or so repertoires, and roughly 11 million of these chains were shared by at least two donors. A nearest-neighbor algorithm error-corrected the raw reads and collapsed the reads into unique sequences, merging closely related sequences to remove PCR and sequencing errors. To assign V, D and J gene segments, CDR3 sequences were aligned to IMGT reference sequences. Each retained sequence needed at least a six-nucleotide match to both a V gene segment and a J gene segment. Rearrangements were classified as productive when the CDR3 lacked stop codons and remained in frame with V and J, and all other rearrangements were classified as non-productive. CDR3 was defined by IMGT convention, running from the second conserved V-encoded cysteine to the conserved J-encoded phenylalanine. The earlier analysis of a few hundred of the donors excluded sequences that lacked an unambiguous match to a single V gene segment. In an earlier analysis of several hundred of the donors, V segments were called functional above 56.7% productive rearrangements and were called segregating when the between-donor standard deviation exceeded 5%. To diagnose cytomegalovirus status from the catalog of TCR beta chain sequences, a statistical classification framework was built. In a later analysis, V and J genes were assigned by comparing TCR nucleotide sequences against IMGT/GENE-DB human TR gene sequences. In a later analysis, CDR3 sequences and most-parsimonious VDJ recombination scenarios were assigned using the TCRdist pipeline. In a later analysis, each TCR beta chain was defined by its CDR3 amino acid sequence together with its V-gene family, and reads without a unique V-gene family were excluded. To address suspected cross-contamination and a sequencing artifact, a later analysis removed around 590 highly shared, low-generation-probability nucleotide sequences. A later analysis calculated a clonal expansion index for each public chain from normalized within-repertoire ranks of inferred template counts. In a later analysis, generation probabilities were computed using a VDJ recombination model fitted to out-of-frame rearrangements, and the results were checked against IGoR. Hypergeometric tests were used in a later analysis to score TCR-TCR, TCR-HLA and TCR-CMV co-occurrence, with a repertoire-size bias correction applied to the TCR pairs. To estimate false discovery rates, a later analysis permuted the HLA or CMV assignments 20 times. In a later analysis, co-occurring TCRs were grouped with DBSCAN, and TCRdist sequence similarity was added when clustering was performed within HLA-allele-positive subsets. Repertoires with fewer than 30,000 or more than 120,000 public chains were left out of co-occurrence clustering, as were several repertoires with anomalous nucleotide sharing. TCRdb carries this immuneACCESS record with in-frame sequences only. Its versions omit some clonotypes, under half of them owing to an unresolved V gene in the studies checked, with the rest unexplained. V and J calls and clone size come straight from that table; D and trimming were deduced from the DNA. The sample records some 130,000 clones, roughly three quarters of which are singletons. The top ten constitute roughly 3% of the sample.

In total, around 600 healthy bone marrow donors made up the cohort. At the time of sampling, all cohort members were nominally healthy, though unrecorded immune exposures were likely present. The donor was CMV seronegative and was included in the group of hundreds of seronegative cohort members. Each donor provided a peripheral blood sample, and peripheral blood mononuclear cells were used for TCR beta sequencing. The Qiagen DNeasy Blood Extraction Kit was used to extract genomic DNA from the blood cell samples. The sequence came from a middle-aged man in good health and CMV-seronegative. The specimen was PBMCs. The chain is encoded by TRBV5-1 joined to TRBJ2-7, and perhaps TRBD2 as D gene, on 5 matching bases. The CDR3 here reads CASSLTPGEQYF. The bases are TGCGCCAGCAGCTTGACACCGGGGGAGCAGTACTTC.